The TCR beta chain described here comes from a study of shared clonotypes between healthy human individuals. Healthy HIV-negative adults without recent acute infections or vaccinations served as donors. There are 16 residues in the CDR3. Germline values: CDR1 SGHNT, CDR2 YYREEE (reference sequence). Trimming stripped 4 bases from V and 4 bases from J, with 17 bases between. TCRdb's copy holds only in-frame clones and misses some; the assay was immunoSEQ multiplex PCR. Of approximately 1,500,000 clones listed, 95% to 99% were seen once; the top ten hold about 0.4%. Sequences were obtained from naive CD4+ T cells sorted from blood. Subset reported: CD45RA+ positively selected. The receptor was isolated from a man younger than 45 in good health. V and J are TRBV5-4 and TRBJ2-2; TRBD1 might be the D (6 bases). The chain's CDR3 is CASSPPKGDFTGELFF. As DNA, the CDR3 is TGTGCCAGCAGCCCACCAAAGGGGGATTTCACCGGGGAGCTGTTTTTT.